The present T cell receptor beta chain was sequenced within a study of blood T cell repertoires in COVID-19. As for the study in general: The samples span acute and convalescent COVID-19 from the United States, Italy and Spain. From T cells, B-cell-depleted T cells, or PBMCs came the material, which was cDNA or gDNA.

No more than 2 weeks before study entry, exposed participants had met a case of COVID-19. The CDR3 extends over 15 amino acids. V was shortened by 5 bases and J by 1 base, with 13 bases between the two germline ends. Germline values: CDR1 SGHVS, CDR2 FNYEAQ. In the study's own analysis: Reference gene primer amplification yielded estimated nucleated cell counts. The table came from immunoSEQ multiplex PCR; TCRdb's copy has only in-frame clones and leaves some out. The D gene and trimming were derived from the DNA, and the V and J assignments and clone size from that table. Of fewer than 250,000 clones in the sample, under 90% were seen once.

The source is a woman aged 45-59 years who had been exposed to COVID-19. This chain links TRBV7-6 with TRBJ2-3; maybe TRBD1 (5 bases). Specimen: PBMCs or T cells enriched from blood (not recorded which). In DNA form, the CDR3 reads TGTGCCAGCAGCCCCCTGGGGCCCCGCACAGATACGCAGTATTTT. Protein: CASSPLGPRTDTQYF. The entire variable domain, with the rest obtained from reference TRBV7-6 and TRBJ2-3, is as follows: GAGVSQSPRYKVTKRGQDVALRCDPISGHVSLYWYRQALGQGPEFLTYFNYEAQQDKSGLPNDRFSAERPEGSISTLTIQRTEQRDSAMYRCASSPLGPRTDTQYFGPGTRLTVL.